These 20 T cell receptor beta chains were sequenced from one sample in a study of T cell changes during pregnancy in multiple sclerosis. Sequencing used immunoSEQ multiplex PCR; TCRdb keeps in-frame clones, though not all of them. The profile shows about 35,000 clones, under 95% of them singletons. Material: peripheral blood, obtained in the third trimester of pregnancy. The receptors here all came from a female donor in good health, enrolled as a control in a pregnancy study.

The chain joins TRBV6-1 to TRBJ2-7, with TRBD1 matching over 9 bases. With 6 bases clipped from V and 3 bases from J, the junction kept 6 bases outside the gene matches. Germline V lookup: CDR1 MNHNS, CDR2 SASEGT. This CDR3 comprises 14 residues. CDR3 nucleotide sequence: TGTGCCAGCAGCGAACAGGGGGCGAGCTACGAGCAGTACTTC. Its translation: CASSEQGASYEQYF.

The chain joins TRBV27 to TRBJ1-4, with 8 bases that match TRBD1. Losses at the gene ends were 6 bases for V and 6 bases for J; bases not matched to a gene: 6. Germline-derived CDR1 and CDR2 are MNHEY and SMNVEV (reference sequence). CDR3 length: 14 residues. CDR3 sequence: CASRVTGGDEKLFF. The CDR3 DNA is TGTGCCAGCAGGGTTACAGGGGGGGATGAAAAACTGTTTTTT.

The genes are TRBV7-8 and TRBJ2-1; 10 nucleotides match TRBD2. CDR3 length: 16 residues. From germline, CDR1 is SGHVS and CDR2 FQNEAQ. Losses at the gene ends were 5 bases for V and 3 bases for J; bases not matched to a gene: 7. The CDR3 bases are TGTGCCAGCAGCCCCCACCCTAGCGGGGGCTACAATGAGCAGTTCTTC. It translates to CASSPHPSGGYNEQFF.

The chain has TRBV7-9 and TRBJ2-5; 8 bases are a match to TRBD2. CDR3 length: 14 residues. V lost 5 bases, J lost 3 bases, and 5 bases stayed unmatched. Germline-derived CDR1 and CDR2 are SEHNR and FQNEAQ (reference sequence). DNA of the CDR3: TGTGCCAGCAGCGTTATTAGCGGGGAAGAGACCCAGTACTTC. Translated, it gives CASSVISGEETQYF.

The chain combines TRBV2 with TRBJ2-7, with D possibly matching TRBD1 (7 bases). The CDR3 extends over 16 amino acids. Germline CDR1 and CDR2: SNHLY and FYNNEI. V was shortened by 6 bases and J by 3 bases, with 21 bases between the two germline ends. The CDR3, as DNA: TGTGCCAGCAGATCCCTGGGGGGACAGCAAAGCTACGAGCAGTACTTC. It specifies CASRSLGGQQSYEQYF. The whole variable domain, remainder taken from reference TRBV2 and TRBJ2-7, is EPEVTQTPSHQVTQMGQEVILRCVPISNHLYFYWYRQILGQKVEFLVSFYNNEISEKSEIFDDQFSVERPDGSNFTLKIRSTKLEDSAMYFCASRSLGGQQSYEQYFGPGTRLTVT.

The rearrangement uses TRBV6-5 and TRBJ2-7, with D maybe TRBD1 (6 bases). The CDR3 is 15 amino acids. CDR1 is MNHEY, CDR2 SVGAGI, per germline. The V gene lost 6 bases and the J gene lost 3 bases, with 18 bases spanning the gap. The CDR3 loop is CASSPSTRDIYEQYF. Written as DNA, the CDR3 is TGTGCCAGCAGCCCTTCTACTCGGGACATCTACGAGCAGTACTTC.

The chain carries TRBV9 and TRBJ2-7, with TRBD2 matching 7 bases. After removal of 4 bases from V and 3 bases from J, the junction contained 7 bases not matched to a gene. CDR1 and CDR2 (germline): SGDLS, YYNGEE. This CDR3 is built from 14 residues. DNA of the CDR3: TGTGCCAGCAGCCCAAGCGGGGAACTCTACGAGCAGTACTTC. This gives the protein CASSPSGELYEQYF.

The chain has TRBV10-3 and TRBJ1-2; no clear D. Germline assignment: CDR1 ENHRY and CDR2 SYGVKD. This CDR3 has 14 amino acids. V lost 0 bases to trimming and J lost 7 bases, with 12 bases between them. The CDR3 DNA follows: TGTGCCATCAGTGAGTCGGCGGGCGCGGTTGGCTACACCTTC. This gives the protein CAISESAGAVGYTF.

This clone has a handful of counts. This chain joins TRBV10-3 and TRBJ1-1; perhaps TRBD1 as D (5 bases). Germline V CDR1 and CDR2: ENHRY, SYGVKD. Trimming pared 0 bases from V and 0 bases from J, leaving 14 bases between. The CDR3 is 17 amino acids. The CDR3 DNA follows: TGTGCCATCAGTGAGTCGACTCTGGGGCGTATGAACACTGAAGCTTTCTTT. Its protein is CAISESTLGRMNTEAFF.

The chain joins TRBV7-8 to TRBJ1-3, with no clear D. Trimming took off 5 bases at V and 2 bases at J, with 10 bases between the two ends. The CDR3 has 14 amino acids. Germline values: CDR1 SGHVS, CDR2 FQNEAQ. CDR3 region: CASSKRPAGNTIYF. The CDR3 nucleotides read TGTGCCAGCAGCAAGAGGCCGGCTGGAAACACCATATATTTT.

This chain links TRBV5-5 with TRBJ1-2; D may be TRBD1 (5 bases). Germline CDR1 is SGHKS and CDR2 is YYEKEE (reference sequence). The CDR3 is 13 amino acids. Trimming shortened V by 3 bases and J by 4 bases, and 10 bases separated the two germline ends. The CDR3 nucleotides read TGTGCCAGCAGCTCTCCAGACAGCTATGGCTACACCTTC. It specifies CASSSPDSYGYTF.

The chain has TRBV6-1 and TRBJ2-5, with D perhaps matching TRBD2 (6 bases). Trimming left V 8 bases short and J 4 bases short, with 20 bases between. The CDR3 is made up of 15 amino acids. Germline V CDR1 and CDR2: MNHNS, SASEGT. The CDR3 DNA reads TGTGCCAGCGGGGGAACGGGAGCTATCGGAGAGACCCAGTACTTC. Translating gives CASGGTGAIGETQYF.

The chain joins TRBV5-4 to TRBJ2-1; 10 nucleotides align to TRBD2. This CDR3 contains 16 residues. The junction had 10 bases not matched to a gene; V was cut back by 5 bases and J by 5 bases. In germline, CDR1 is SGHNT, CDR2 YYREEE (reference sequence). CDR3 nucleotides: TGTGCCAGCAGTCCCCCACCGGGACTAGCGCACAATGAGCAGTTCTTC. This gives the protein CASSPPPGLAHNEQFF.

The chain combines TRBV4-1 with TRBJ1-2, with TRBD1 as a possible D gene (5 bases). This CDR3 is built from 18 residues. Deletions cut 1 base from V and 4 bases from J, with 22 bases between. Per germline, CDR1 MGHRA and CDR2 YSYEKL. The CDR3 spells CASSQGKQASLASYGYTF. Written as DNA, the CDR3 is TGCGCCAGCAGCCAAGGGAAACAGGCCTCCCTCGCTTCCTATGGCTACACCTTC.

V is TRBV6-5 and J is TRBJ1-6; 12 nucleotides line up with TRBD1. Trimming cost V 6 bases and J 13 bases; bases outside gene matches: 10. Germline V gene sequence: CDR1 MNHEY, CDR2 SVGAGI. This CDR3 is built from 15 residues. CDR3 amino acids: CASRGQGALKRPLHF. CDR3 coding DNA: TGTGCCAGCAGGGGACAGGGGGCCTTGAAGAGGCCCCTCCACTTT.

This sequence joins TRBV27 and TRBJ2-3; 7 nucleotides match TRBD1. Germline trimming cut 5 bases from V and 4 bases from J; bases unmatched to any gene: 6. The CDR3 consists of 14 residues. Germline CDR1 and CDR2: MNHEY and SMNVEV (reference sequence). The CDR3 sequence is CASSPQGWPDTQYF. CDR3 nucleotide sequence: TGTGCCAGCAGTCCACAGGGGTGGCCAGATACGCAGTATTTT.

In its sample, this clone was seen once. The chain employs TRBV28 and TRBJ1-5, with 10 bases identical to TRBD1. Germline V CDR1 and CDR2: MDHEN, SYDVKM. CDR3 length equals 15 residues. V shed 6 bases and J 3 bases; nucleotides not matched to a gene: 5. The CDR3 spells CASRPGQGTNQPQHF. The CDR3 nucleotides read TGTGCCAGCAGACCGGGACAGGGGACCAATCAGCCCCAGCATTTT. Together with reference TRBV28 and TRBJ1-5, the CDR3 gives the full variable domain: DVKVTQSSRYLVKRTGEKVFLECVQDMDHENMFWYRQDPGLGLRLIYFSYDVKMKEKGDIPEGYSVSREKKERFSLILESASTNQTSMYLCASRPGQGTNQPQHFGDGTRLSIL.

The V gene is TRBV7-3, the J gene TRBJ1-2; 9 positions agree with TRBD1. CDR3 size: 14 residues. Germline V CDR1 and CDR2: SGHTA, FQGTGA. Unmatched junction bases numbered 2, after V lost 0 bases and J lost 6 bases. CDR3 nucleotides: TGTGCCAGCAGCTTAACGGGACAGGGTGATGGCTACACCTTC. Translated: CASSLTGQGDGYTF.

The J gene is TRBJ2-1, the V gene TRBV5-6; 9 bases map to TRBD2. Germline V gene lookup returns CDR1 SGHDT and CDR2 YYEEEE. V lost 1 base to trimming and J lost 0 bases; unmatched junction nucleotides: 5. This CDR3 is built from 17 residues. The DNA of the CDR3 is TGTGCCAGCAGCTTGTTGCGGGGGGGTAGCTCCTACAATGAGCAGTTCTTC. Residues: CASSLLRGGSSYNEQFF.

V usage is TRBV5-4 and J usage is TRBJ1-2; TRBD1 matches 11 bases. The ends lost 4 bases at V and 2 bases at J; junction bases unmatched: 10. CDR1 and CDR2 from the germline V gene are SGHNT and YYREEE (reference sequence). This CDR3 is 17 amino acids long. Here the CDR3 reads CASSTGQGVLTNYGYTF. The CDR3 DNA is TGTGCCAGCAGCACGGGACAGGGGGTTCTTACGAACTATGGCTACACCTTC. Combining the CDR3 with reference TRBV5-4 and TRBJ1-2 gives the whole variable domain ETGVTQSPTHLIKTRGQQVTLRCSSQSGHNTVSWYQQALGQGPQFIFQYYREEENGRGNFPPRFSGLQFPNYSSELNVNALELDDSALYLCASSTGQGVLTNYGYTFGSGTRLTVV.